The text below deals with one T cell receptor beta chain. The antigen remains unidentified. This CDR3 region has 14 residues. V gave up 7 bases and J gave up 0 bases, with 9 bases separating them. CDR1 is SNHLY and CDR2 is FYNNEI in the germline V gene. These data are taken from a study of cytomegalovirus exposure and HLA in healthy donors. Study information: Across about 400 genotyped donors, over 70% landed in the Caucasian-associated ancestry cluster.

PCR employed 60 Vbeta and 13 Jbeta primers. Per the original data handling: Unique TCR beta chains totaled roughly 80 million in a later count, with around 11 million of them shared. The data were produced by immunoSEQ multiplex PCR, yet TCRdb's version contains in-frame clones alone and is incomplete. V, J and clone size were drawn from that table, and D and trimming were deduced from the DNA. The data contain roughly 140,000 clones, approximately 79% of them seen just once; the ten biggest clones take up 1.7%. Study observations and caveats: HLA alleles were associated with 15,000 to 20,000 TCR beta sequences in a later analysis at 0.05 false discovery rate. The authors later found most CMV-associated TCR beta chains appeared HLA-restricted.

The specimen was PBMCs. The rearrangement uses TRBV2 and TRBJ1-4; D possibly corresponds to TRBD1 (6 bases). This clonotype was sampled from a woman in her 30s in good health and CMV-seronegative. DNA of the CDR3: TGTGCCAGCAAACAGGGAGCAACTAATGAAAAACTGTTTTTT. This sequence encodes CASKQGATNEKLFF.